This TCR beta chain stems from a study of cytomegalovirus exposure and HLA in healthy donors. It was with 60 Vbeta and 13 Jbeta primers that the PCR ran. The protocol was immunoSEQ multiplex PCR, while the TCRdb copy is restricted to in-frame clones and leaves out a portion. The sample has about 180,000 clones, just over 75% seen once. The study, taken as a whole, reports: Most TCR sequences proved rare, with some public TCRs found in many donors. The study carried out a later analysis of TCR beta sequences. It associated 15,000 to 20,000 of them with specific HLA alleles at a false discovery rate of 0.05.

The length of the CDR3 is 17 residues. J lost 3 bases, V lost 6 bases, and 14 bases had no gene match. Germline assignment: CDR1 KGHSH and CDR2 LQKENI. A word on this clone: The antigen is undetermined.

The rearrangement uses TRBV18 and TRBJ1-5; 7 bases align to TRBD1. The sample taken for sequencing was PBMCs. This sequence originates from an older woman in good health and CMV-seropositive. This CDR3 is CASSRVSGGETNQPQHF. CDR3 DNA sequence: TGTGCCAGCTCGCGAGTATCAGGGGGTGAAACCAATCAGCCCCAGCATTTT.